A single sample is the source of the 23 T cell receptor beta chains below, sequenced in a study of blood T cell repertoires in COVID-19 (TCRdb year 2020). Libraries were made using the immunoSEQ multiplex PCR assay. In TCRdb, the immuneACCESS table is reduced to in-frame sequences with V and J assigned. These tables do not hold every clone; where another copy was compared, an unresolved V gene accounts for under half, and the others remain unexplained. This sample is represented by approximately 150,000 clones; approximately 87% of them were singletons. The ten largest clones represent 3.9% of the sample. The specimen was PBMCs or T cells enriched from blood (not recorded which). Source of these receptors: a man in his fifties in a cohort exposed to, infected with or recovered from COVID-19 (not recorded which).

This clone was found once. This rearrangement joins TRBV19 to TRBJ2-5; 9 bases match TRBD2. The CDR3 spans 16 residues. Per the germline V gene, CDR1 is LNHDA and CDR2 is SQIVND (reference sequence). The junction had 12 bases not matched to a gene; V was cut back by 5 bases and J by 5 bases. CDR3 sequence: CASSPQRAGGRETQYF. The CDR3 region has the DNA TGTGCCAGTAGTCCTCAACGGGCGGGAGGGCGTGAGACCCAGTACTTC.

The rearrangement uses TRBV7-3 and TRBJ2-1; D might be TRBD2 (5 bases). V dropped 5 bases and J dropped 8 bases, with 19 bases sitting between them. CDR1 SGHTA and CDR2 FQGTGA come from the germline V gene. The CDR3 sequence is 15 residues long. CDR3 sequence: CASSPSGVVLYEQFF. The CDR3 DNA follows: TGTGCCAGCAGCCCCTCCGGGGTTGTGTTGTATGAGCAGTTCTTC.

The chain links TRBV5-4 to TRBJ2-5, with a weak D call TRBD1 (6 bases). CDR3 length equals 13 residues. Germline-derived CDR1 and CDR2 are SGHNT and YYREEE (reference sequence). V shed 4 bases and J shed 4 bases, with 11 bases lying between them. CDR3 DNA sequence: TGTGCCAGCAGCCAAAGGGGGACAGAGACCCAGTACTTC. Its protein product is CASSQRGTETQYF.

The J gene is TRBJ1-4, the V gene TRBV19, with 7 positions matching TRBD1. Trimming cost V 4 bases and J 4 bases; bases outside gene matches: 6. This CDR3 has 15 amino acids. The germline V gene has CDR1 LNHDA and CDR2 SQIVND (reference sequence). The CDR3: CASSTGTEINEKLFF. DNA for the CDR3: TGTGCCAGTAGTACCGGGACAGAGATTAATGAAAAACTGTTTTTT.

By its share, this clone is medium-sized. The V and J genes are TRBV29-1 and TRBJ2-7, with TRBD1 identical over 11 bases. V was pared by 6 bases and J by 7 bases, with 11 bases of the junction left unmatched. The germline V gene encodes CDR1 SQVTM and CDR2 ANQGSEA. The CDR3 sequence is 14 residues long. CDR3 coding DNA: TGCAGCGTGGAATTCCGGGACAGGGGGTATGAGCAGTACTTC. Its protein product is CSVEFRDRGYEQYF.

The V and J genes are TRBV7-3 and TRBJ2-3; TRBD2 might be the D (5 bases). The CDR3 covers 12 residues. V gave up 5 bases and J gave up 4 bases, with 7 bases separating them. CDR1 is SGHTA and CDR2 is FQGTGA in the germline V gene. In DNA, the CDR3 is TGTGCCAGCAGCGAGGGAGCAGATACGCAGTATTTT. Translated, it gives CASSEGADTQYF.

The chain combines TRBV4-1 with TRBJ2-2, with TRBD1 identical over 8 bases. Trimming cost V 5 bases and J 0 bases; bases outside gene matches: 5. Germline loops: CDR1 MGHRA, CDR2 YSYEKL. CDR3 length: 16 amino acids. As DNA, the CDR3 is TGCGCCAGCAGCTACAGGGGGGCCTCGAACACCGGGGAGCTGTTTTTT. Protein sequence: CASSYRGASNTGELFF.

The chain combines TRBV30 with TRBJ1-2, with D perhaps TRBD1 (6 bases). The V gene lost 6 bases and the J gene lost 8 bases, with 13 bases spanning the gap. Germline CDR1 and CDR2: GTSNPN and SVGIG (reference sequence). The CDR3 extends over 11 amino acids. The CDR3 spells CACSQGHGYTF. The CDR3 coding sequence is TGTGCCTGCTCCCAGGGACACGGCTACACCTTC.

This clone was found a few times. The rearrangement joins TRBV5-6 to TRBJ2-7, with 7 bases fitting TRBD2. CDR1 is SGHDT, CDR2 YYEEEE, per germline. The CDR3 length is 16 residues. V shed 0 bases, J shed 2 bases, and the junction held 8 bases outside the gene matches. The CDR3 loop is CASSLEWTRETYEQYF. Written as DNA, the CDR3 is TGTGCCAGCAGCTTGGAGTGGACTAGAGAGACCTACGAGCAGTACTTC. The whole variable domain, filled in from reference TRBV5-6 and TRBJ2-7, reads DAGVTQSPTHLIKTRGQQVTLRCSPKSGHDTVSWYQQALGQGPQFIFQYYEEEERQRGNFPDRFSGHQFPNYSSELNVNALLLGDSALYLCASSLEWTRETYEQYFGPGTRLTVT.

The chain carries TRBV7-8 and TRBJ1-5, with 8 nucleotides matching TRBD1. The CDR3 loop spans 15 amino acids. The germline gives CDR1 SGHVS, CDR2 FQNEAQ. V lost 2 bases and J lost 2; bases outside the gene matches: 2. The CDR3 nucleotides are TGTGCCAGCAGCTTACAGGGGGCGGGCAATCAGCCCCAGCATTTT. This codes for CASSLQGAGNQPQHF.

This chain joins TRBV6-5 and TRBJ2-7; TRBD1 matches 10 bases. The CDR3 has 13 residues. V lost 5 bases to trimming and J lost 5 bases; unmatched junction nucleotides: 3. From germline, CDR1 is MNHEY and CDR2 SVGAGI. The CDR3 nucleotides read TGTGCCAGCAGTCCGGGACAGGGGAACGAGCAGTACTTC. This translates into CASSPGQGNEQYF.

As DNA, the CDR3 is TGTGCCACACTAGCGGCTAGCACAGATACGCAGTATTTT. This encodes CATLAASTDTQYF. This chain links TRBV5-6 with TRBJ2-3; 8 bases fit TRBD2. CDR1 is SGHDT and CDR2 is YYEEEE in the germline V gene. The CDR3 is 13 amino acids. V was pared by 9 bases and J by 0 bases, with 3 bases of the junction left unmatched.

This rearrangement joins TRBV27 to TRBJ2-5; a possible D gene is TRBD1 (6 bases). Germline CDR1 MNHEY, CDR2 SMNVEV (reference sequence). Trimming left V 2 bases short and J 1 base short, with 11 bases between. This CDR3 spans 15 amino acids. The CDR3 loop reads CASSLTQGLQETQYF. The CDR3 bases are TGTGCCAGCAGTTTAACCCAGGGGCTCCAAGAGACCCAGTACTTC.

This CDR3 is CASTAGTSGITGELFF. CDR3 nucleotides: TGTGCCTCGACGGCCGGGACTAGCGGGATAACCGGGGAGCTGTTTTTT. V gene TRBV10-3 combines with J gene TRBJ2-2; TRBD2 matches at 13 bases. The trim removed 11 bases at V and 5 bases at J, leaving 11 bases unmatched. There are 16 residues in the CDR3. The germline V gene encodes CDR1 ENHRY and CDR2 SYGVKD.

The CDR3: CASSAGTSAPGDTQYF. The CDR3 DNA reads as TGTGCCAGCAGCGCGGGAACTAGCGCGCCTGGGGATACGCAGTATTTT. The chain uses TRBV11-3 and TRBJ2-3, with 7 bases that match TRBD2. Germline V CDR1 and CDR2: SGHNT, YENEEA. The CDR3 loop spans 16 amino acids. The V and J ends lost 5 bases and 6 bases, in that order; junction bases with no gene match: 14. Looking up the rest from reference TRBV11-3 and TRBJ2-3 gives the full variable domain: EAGVVQSPRYKIIEKKQPVAFWCNPISGHNTLYWYLQNLGQGPELLIRYENEEAVDDSQLPKDRFSAERLKGVDSTLKIQPAELGDSAVYLCASSAGTSAPGDTQYFGPGTRLTVL.

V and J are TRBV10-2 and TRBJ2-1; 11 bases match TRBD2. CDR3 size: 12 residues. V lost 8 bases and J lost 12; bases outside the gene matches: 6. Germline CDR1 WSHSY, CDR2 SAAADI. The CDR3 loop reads CASGLAGGPQFF. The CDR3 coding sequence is TGCGCCAGCGGGCTAGCGGGAGGCCCGCAGTTCTTC.

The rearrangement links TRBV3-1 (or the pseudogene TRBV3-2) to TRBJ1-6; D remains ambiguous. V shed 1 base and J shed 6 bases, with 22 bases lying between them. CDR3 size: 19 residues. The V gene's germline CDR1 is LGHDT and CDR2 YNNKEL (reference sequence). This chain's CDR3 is CASSQGGLDGSGFNSPLHF. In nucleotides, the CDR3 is TGTGCCAGCAGCCAAGGAGGGTTGGACGGATCCGGGTTTAATTCACCCCTCCACTTT.

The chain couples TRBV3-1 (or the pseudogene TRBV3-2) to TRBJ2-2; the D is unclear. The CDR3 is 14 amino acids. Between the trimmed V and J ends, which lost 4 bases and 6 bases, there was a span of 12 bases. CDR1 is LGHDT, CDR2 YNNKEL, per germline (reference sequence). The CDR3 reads CASSRPPYSGELFF. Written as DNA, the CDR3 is TGTGCCAGCAGCCGCCCACCCTATTCCGGGGAGCTGTTTTTT.

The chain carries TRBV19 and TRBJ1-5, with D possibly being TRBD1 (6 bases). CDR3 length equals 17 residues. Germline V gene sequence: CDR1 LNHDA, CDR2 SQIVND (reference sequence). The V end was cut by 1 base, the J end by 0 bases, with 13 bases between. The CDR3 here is CASSIGAGRGSNQPQHF. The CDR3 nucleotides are TGTGCCAGTAGTATAGGGGCGGGCAGGGGTAGCAATCAGCCCCAGCATTTT.

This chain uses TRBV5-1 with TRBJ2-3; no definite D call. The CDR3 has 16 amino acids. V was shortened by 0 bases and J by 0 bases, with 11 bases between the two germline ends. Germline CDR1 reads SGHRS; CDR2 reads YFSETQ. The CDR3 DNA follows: TGCGCCAGCAGCTTGGCCCCCTCTACTAGCACAGATACGCAGTATTTT. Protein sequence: CASSLAPSTSTDTQYF. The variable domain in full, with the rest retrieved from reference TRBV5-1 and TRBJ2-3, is KAGVTQTPRYLIKTRGQQVTLSCSPISGHRSVSWYQQTPGQGLQFLFEYFSETQRNKGNFPGRFSGRQFSNSRSEMNVSTLELGDSALYLCASSLAPSTSTDTQYFGPGTRLTVL.

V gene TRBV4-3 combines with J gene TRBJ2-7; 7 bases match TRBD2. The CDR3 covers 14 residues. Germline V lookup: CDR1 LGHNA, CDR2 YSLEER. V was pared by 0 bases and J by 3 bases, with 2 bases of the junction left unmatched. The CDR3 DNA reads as TGCGCCAGCAGCCAAGATTGGGGGGGCTACGAGCAGTACTTC. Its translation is CASSQDWGGYEQYF.

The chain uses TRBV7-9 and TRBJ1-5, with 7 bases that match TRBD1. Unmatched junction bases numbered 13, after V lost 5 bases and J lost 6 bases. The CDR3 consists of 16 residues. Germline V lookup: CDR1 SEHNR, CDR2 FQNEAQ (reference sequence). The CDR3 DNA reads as TGTGCCAGCAGCCCCTCCAAAACAGGGGAAAGTCAGCCCCAGCATTTT. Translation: CASSPSKTGESQPQHF. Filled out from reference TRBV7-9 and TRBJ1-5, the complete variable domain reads DTGVSQNPRHKITKRGQNVTFRCDPISEHNRLYWYRQTLGQGPEFLTYFQNEAQLEKSRLLSDRFSAERPKGSFSTLEIQRTEQGDSAMYLCASSPSKTGESQPQHFGDGTRLSIL.

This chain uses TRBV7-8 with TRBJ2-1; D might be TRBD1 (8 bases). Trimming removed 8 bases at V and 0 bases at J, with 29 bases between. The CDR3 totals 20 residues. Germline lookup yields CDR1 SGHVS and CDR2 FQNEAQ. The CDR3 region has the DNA TGTGCCAGCCGCCCCTTCGGGGGGACAGGTCCCCTTAGCTCCTACAATGAGCAGTTCTTC. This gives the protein CASRPFGGTGPLSSYNEQFF.